The 3 T cell receptor beta chains listed next were all sequenced from one sample in a study of blood T cell repertoires in COVID-19. Using immunoSEQ multiplex PCR, the repertoire was profiled, and TCRdb retains in-frame clones only, with some absent. In the table there are over 250,000 clones, roughly 85% of which are singletons. The source material was PBMCs or T cells enriched from blood (not recorded which). These receptors were obtained from a middle-aged man who had been exposed to COVID-19.

V usage is TRBV27 and J usage is TRBJ1-5; 8 bases line up with TRBD1. The CDR3 runs to 14 residues. V lost 0 bases to trimming and J lost 9 bases; unmatched junction nucleotides: 4. Looked up from germline, CDR1 is MNHEY and CDR2 is SMNVEV (reference sequence). As DNA, the CDR3 is TGTGCCAGCAGTTTATCCCTCACAGGGGGGCCCCAGCATTTT. The encoded protein is CASSLSLTGGPQHF.

This clone was counted only a few times. V and J are TRBV19 and TRBJ2-3, with 10 positions matching TRBD2. From germline, CDR1 is LNHDA and CDR2 SQIVND (reference sequence). This CDR3 is 14 amino acids long. After removal of 5 bases from V and 4 bases from J, the junction contained 3 bases not matched to a gene. The CDR3 nucleotides are TGTGCCAGTAGTCCTAGCGGGAGCTCAGATACGCAGTATTTT. The encoded protein is CASSPSGSSDTQYF. Full variable domain (missing parts from reference TRBV19 and TRBJ2-3): DGGITQSPKYLFRKEGQNVTLSCEQNLNHDAMYWYRQDPGQGLRLIYYSQIVNDFQKGDIAEGYSVSREKKESFPLTVTSAQKNPTAFYLCASSPSGSSDTQYFGPGTRLTVL.

The chain links TRBV19 to TRBJ2-3, with TRBD2 matching over 9 bases. The ends lost 9 bases at V and 8 bases at J; junction bases unmatched: 9. The length of the CDR3 is 13 residues. Germline CDR1 reads LNHDA; CDR2 reads SQIVND (reference sequence). The CDR3 loop reads CARPSCGGGTQYF. The CDR3 DNA reads TGTGCCAGGCCCAGTTGCGGGGGGGGTACGCAGTATTTT.